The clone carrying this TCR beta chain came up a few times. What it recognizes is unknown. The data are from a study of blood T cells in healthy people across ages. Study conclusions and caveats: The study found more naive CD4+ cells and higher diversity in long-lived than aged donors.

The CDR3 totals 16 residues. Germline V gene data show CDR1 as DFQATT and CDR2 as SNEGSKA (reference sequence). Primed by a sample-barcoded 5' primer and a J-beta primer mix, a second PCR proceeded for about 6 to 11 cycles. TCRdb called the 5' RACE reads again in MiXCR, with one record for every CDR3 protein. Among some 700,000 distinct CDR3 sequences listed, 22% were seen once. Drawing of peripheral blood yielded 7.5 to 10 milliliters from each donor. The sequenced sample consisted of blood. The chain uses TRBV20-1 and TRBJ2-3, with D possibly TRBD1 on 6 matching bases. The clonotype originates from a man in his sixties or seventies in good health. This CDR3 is CSWSAQGLVGTDTQYF. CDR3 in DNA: TGCAGCTGGTCGGCTCAGGGGTTGGTGGGCACAGATACGCAGTATTTT.